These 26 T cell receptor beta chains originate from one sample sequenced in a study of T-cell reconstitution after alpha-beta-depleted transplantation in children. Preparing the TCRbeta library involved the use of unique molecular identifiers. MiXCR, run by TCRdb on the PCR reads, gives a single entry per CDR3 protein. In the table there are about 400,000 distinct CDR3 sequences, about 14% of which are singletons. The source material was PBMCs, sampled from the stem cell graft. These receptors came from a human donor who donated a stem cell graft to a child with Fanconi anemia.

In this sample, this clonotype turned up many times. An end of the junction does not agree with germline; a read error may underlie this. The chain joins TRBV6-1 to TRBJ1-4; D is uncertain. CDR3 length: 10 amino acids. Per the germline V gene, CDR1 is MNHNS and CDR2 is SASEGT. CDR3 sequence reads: CASREEKLFF. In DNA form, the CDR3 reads TGTGCCAGCAGGGAAGAAAAACTGTTTTTT.

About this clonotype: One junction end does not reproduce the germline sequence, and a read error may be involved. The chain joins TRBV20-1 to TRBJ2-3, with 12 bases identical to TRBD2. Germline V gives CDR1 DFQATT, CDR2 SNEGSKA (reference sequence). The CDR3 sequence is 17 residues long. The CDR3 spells CCAPRLAGDLSTDTQYF. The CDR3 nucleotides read TGCTGTGCTCCTAGACTAGCGGGGGACCTAAGCACAGATACGCAGTATTTT.

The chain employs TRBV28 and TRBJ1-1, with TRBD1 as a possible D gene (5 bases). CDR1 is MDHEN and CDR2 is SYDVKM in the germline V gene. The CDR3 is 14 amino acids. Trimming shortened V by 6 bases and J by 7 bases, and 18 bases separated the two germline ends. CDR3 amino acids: CASRKPAGQGEAFF. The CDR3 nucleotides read TGTGCCAGCAGAAAACCCGCCGGGCAGGGTGAAGCTTTCTTT.

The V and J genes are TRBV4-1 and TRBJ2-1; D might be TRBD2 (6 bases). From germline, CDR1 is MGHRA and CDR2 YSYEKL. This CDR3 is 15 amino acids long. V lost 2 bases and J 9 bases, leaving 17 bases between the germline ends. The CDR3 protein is CASSQLSGSGGEQFF. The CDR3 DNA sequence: TGCGCCAGCAGCCAACTTTCCGGGTCCGGGGGTGAGCAGTTCTTC.

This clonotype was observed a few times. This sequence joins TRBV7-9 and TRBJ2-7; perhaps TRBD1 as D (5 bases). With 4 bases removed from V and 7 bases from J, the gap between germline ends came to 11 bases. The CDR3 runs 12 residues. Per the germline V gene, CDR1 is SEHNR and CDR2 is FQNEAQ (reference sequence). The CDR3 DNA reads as TGTGCCAGCAGCTCCAGGGAAAAAGAGCAGTACGTC. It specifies CASSSREKEQYV.

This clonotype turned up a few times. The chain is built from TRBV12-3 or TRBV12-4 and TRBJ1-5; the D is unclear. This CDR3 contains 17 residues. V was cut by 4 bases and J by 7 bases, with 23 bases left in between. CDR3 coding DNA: TGTGCCAGCAGTTCATCCCGCCAAGGGAAGGCCAACCAGCCCCAGCATTTT. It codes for CASSSSRQGKANQPQHF.

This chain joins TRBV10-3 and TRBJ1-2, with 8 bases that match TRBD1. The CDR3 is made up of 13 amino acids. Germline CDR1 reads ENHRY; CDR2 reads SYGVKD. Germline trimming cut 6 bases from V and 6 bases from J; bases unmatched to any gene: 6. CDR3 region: CAIRGDRYNGYTF. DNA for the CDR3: TGTGCCATCAGAGGGGACAGGTATAATGGCTACACCTTC.

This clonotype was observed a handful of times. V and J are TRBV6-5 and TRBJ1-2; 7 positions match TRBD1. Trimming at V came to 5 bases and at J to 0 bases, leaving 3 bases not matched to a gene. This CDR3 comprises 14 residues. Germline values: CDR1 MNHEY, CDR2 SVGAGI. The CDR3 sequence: CASSNRGTNYGYTF. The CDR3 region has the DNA TGTGCCAGCAGTAACAGGGGAACTAACTATGGCTACACCTTC.

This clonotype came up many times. The chain's CDR3 is CSVIKWTSGGTDTQYF. The CDR3 DNA reads as TGCAGCGTGATAAAATGGACTAGCGGTGGCACAGATACGCAGTATTTT. V usage is TRBV29-1 and J usage is TRBJ2-3, with 10 bases that match TRBD2. V lost 6 bases, J lost 1 base, and 10 bases stayed unmatched. The germline CDR1 and CDR2 sequences are SQVTM and ANQGSEA. This CDR3 comprises 16 residues.

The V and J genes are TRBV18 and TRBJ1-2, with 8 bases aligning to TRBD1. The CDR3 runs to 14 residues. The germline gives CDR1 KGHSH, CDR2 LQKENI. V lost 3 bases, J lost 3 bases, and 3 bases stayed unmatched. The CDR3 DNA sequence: TGTGCCAGCTCACCTTCGGACAGGGACTATGGCTACACCTTC. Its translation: CASSPSDRDYGYTF.

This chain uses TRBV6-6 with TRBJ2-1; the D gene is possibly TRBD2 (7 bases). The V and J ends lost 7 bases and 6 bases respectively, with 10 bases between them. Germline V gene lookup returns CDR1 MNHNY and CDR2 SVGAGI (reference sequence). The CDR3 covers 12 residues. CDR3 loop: CASKGGGNEQFF. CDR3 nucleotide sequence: TGTGCCAGCAAGGGGGGGGGCAATGAGCAGTTCTTC.

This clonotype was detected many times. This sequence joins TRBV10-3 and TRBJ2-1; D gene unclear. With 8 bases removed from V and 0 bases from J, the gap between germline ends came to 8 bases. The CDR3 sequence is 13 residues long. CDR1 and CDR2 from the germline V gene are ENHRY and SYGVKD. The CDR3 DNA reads TGTGCCATCCTGGGTGACTCCTACAATGAGCAGTTCTTC. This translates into CAILGDSYNEQFF.

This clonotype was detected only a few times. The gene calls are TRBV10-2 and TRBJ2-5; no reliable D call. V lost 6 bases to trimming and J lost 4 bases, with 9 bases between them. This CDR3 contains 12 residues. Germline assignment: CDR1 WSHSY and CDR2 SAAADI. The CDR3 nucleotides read TGCGCCAGCAGAGAAAGTGGAGAGACCCAGTACTTC. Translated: CASRESGETQYF.

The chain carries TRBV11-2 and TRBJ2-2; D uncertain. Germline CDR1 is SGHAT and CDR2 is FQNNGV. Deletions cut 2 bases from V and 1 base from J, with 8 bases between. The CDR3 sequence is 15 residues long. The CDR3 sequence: CASSLRWGNTGELFF. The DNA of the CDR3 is TGTGCCAGCAGCTTAAGGTGGGGGAACACCGGGGAGCTGTTTTTT.

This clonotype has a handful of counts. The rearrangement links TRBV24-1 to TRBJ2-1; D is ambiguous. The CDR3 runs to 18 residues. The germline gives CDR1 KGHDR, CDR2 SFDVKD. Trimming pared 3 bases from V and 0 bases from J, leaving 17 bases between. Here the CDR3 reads CATSDGPVGSSSYNEQFF. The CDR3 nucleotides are TGTGCCACCAGTGATGGCCCCGTGGGGTCGAGCTCCTACAATGAGCAGTTCTTC.

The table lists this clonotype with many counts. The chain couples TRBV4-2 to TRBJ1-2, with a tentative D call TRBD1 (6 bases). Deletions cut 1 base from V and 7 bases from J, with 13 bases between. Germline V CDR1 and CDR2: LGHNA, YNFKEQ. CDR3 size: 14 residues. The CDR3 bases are TGTGCCAGCAGCCAAGTCGAGACAGGTCGTGGCTACACCTTC. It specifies CASSQVETGRGYTF.

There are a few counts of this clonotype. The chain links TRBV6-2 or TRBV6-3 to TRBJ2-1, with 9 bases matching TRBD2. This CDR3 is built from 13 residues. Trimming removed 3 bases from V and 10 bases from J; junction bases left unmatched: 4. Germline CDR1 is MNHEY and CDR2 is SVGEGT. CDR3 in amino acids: CASSYAGGIEQFF. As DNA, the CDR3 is TGTGCCAGCAGTTATGCGGGGGGGATCGAGCAGTTCTTC.

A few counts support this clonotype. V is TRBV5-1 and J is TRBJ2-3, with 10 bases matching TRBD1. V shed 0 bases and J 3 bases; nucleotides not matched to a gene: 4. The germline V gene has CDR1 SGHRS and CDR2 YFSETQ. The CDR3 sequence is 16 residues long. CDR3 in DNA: TGCGCCAGCAGCTTGGCCGGGACAGGGGTGACAGATACGCAGTATTTT. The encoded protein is CASSLAGTGVTDTQYF.

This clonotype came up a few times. The CDR3 nucleotides are TGTGCCAGCACCCAGTATGTAGGGGATTCACCCCTCCACTTT. This sequence encodes CASTQYVGDSPLHF. The genes are TRBV28 and TRBJ1-6, with D tentatively TRBD1 (5 bases). The V gene's germline CDR1 is MDHEN and CDR2 SYDVKM. The CDR3 is 14 residues long. Trimming cost V 7 bases and J 8 bases, with 15 bases left between them.

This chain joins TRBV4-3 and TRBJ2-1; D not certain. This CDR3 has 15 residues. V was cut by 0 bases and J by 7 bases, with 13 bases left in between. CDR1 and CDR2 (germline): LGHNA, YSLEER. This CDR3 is CASSQDGIPVNEQFF. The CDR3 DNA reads TGCGCCAGCAGCCAAGATGGGATCCCTGTAAATGAGCAGTTCTTC.

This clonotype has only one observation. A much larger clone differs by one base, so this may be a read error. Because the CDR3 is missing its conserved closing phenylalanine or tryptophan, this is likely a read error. CDR3 loop: CASSQEPNTEAFC. DNA of the CDR3: TGTGCCAGCAGCCAAGAGCCGAACACTGAAGCTTTCTGT. V and J are TRBV4-2 and TRBJ1-1; D is undetermined. V was cut by 0 bases and J by 1 base, with 3 bases left in between. The CDR3 loop spans 13 amino acids. Per germline, CDR1 LGHNA and CDR2 YNFKEQ.

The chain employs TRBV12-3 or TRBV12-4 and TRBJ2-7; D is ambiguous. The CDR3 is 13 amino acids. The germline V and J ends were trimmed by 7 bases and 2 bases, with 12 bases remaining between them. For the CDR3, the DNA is TGTGCCAGCATCCCGGACGGAGCCTACGAGCAGTACTTC. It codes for CASIPDGAYEQYF.

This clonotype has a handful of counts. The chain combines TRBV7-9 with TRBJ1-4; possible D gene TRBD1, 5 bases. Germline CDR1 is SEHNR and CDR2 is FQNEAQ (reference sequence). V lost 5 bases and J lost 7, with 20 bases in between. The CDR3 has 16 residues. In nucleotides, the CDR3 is TGTGCCAGCAGCCCGCCAGGGTTAAGTATTTCTGAAAAACTGTTTTTT. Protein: CASSPPGLSISEKLFF.

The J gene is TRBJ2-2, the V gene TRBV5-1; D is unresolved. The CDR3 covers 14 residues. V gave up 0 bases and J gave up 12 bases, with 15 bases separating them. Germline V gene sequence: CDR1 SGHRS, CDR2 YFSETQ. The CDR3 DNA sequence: TGCGCCAGCAGCTTGGCCGGGCAGGAGATGAAGCTGTTTTTT. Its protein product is CASSLAGQEMKLFF.

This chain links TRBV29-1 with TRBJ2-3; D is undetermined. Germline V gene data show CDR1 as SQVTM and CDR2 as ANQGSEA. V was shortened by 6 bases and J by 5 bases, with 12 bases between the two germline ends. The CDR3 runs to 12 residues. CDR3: CSVHNGGDTQYF. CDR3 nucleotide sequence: TGCAGCGTCCATAACGGCGGAGATACGCAGTATTTT.

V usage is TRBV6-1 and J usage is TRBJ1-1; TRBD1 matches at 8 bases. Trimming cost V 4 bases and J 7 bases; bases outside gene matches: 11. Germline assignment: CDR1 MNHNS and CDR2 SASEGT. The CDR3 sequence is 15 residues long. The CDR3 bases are TGTGCCAGCAGTGTCGCAGGGGGCGTCGCGGGTGAAGCTTTCTTT. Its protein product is CASSVAGGVAGEAFF.